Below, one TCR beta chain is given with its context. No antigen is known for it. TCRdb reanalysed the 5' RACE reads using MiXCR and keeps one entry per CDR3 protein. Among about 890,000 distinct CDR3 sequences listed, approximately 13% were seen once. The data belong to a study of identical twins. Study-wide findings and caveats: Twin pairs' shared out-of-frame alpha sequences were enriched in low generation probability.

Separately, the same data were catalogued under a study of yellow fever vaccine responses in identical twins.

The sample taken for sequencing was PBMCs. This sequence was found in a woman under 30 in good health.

The CDR3 nucleotides are TGTGCCAGCAGCCAAGGGGGGGACCCCACAGATACGCAGTATTTT. Protein: CASSQGGDPTDTQYF. This chain uses TRBV3-1 with TRBJ2-3; TRBD2 might be the D (6 bases). Germline V lookup: CDR1 LGHDT, CDR2 YNNKEL (reference sequence). Trimming shortened V by 1 base and J by 2 bases, and 10 bases separated the two germline ends. CDR3 length equals 15 residues.